The entry below gives a single T cell receptor (beta chain) sequence along with its context. The target antigen is unknown. The sample comes from a study of cytomegalovirus exposure and HLA in healthy donors. Across the study: Earlier sequencing of approximately 180 million T cells yielded about 120 million unique TCR beta sequences.

The study, taken as a whole, reports: Later analysis identified a missense DCLRE1C variant that was linked to TCR beta V- and J-gene trimming. Highly shared variants forming one cluster were likely a sequencing artifact. In a later analysis, HLA-associated TCR beta chains were more clonally expanded than equally common others.

A multiplex PCR was run with 60 Vbeta primers and 13 Jbeta primers. Sequencing was performed with immunoSEQ multiplex PCR; in TCRdb, only in-frame clones are kept and a portion is missing. The sample lists roughly 90,000 clones; nearly 80% were seen once. The material sequenced was PBMCs. The clonotype comes from a woman aged 40 to 50 in good health and CMV-seropositive.

CDR3 sequence: CASRPGQGLGVNEQFF. As DNA, the CDR3 is TGTGCCAGCAGACCAGGACAGGGCCTGGGGGTCAATGAGCAGTTCTTC. The genes are TRBV28 and TRBJ2-1; TRBD1 aligns across 8 bases. This CDR3 is built from 16 residues. The J segment lost 6 bases and the V segment lost 6 bases, leaving 13 bases of the junction unmatched. Germline CDR1 MDHEN, CDR2 SYDVKM.